The 20 T cell receptor beta chains listed next were all sequenced from one sample in a study of monozygotic twins with inflammatory bowel disease (dated by TCRdb to the late 2010s). The library came from 5' RACE. TCRdb lists the instrument as Illumina HiSeq 2500. TCRdb reprocessed the reads, reporting each CDR3 protein sequence once and no DNA. The sample's records list under 200,000 distinct CDR3 sequences. The biggest ten clones account for about 2.7% of the sample. Sequenced sample: blood. Source of these receptors: a human donor with ulcerative colitis or Crohn's disease, or a healthy co-twin of an affected twin (not recorded which).

The rearrangement joins TRBV4-1 to TRBJ2-7. The CDR3 has 15 residues. The germline V gene encodes CDR1 MGHRA and CDR2 YSYEKL. The CDR3 loop reads CASSQVPDGSYEQYF.

The J gene is TRBJ2-1, the V gene TRBV11-2; lacking DNA, the TRBD1 call made by TCRdb goes unchecked. This CDR3 is built from 14 residues. The V gene's germline CDR1 is SGHAT and CDR2 FQNNGV. CDR3 amino acids: CASSSLRGAAEQFF.

J is TRBJ1-4 and V is TRBV30; TCRdb's D gene call, TRBD1, goes unchecked for lack of DNA. This CDR3 comprises 15 residues. Germline CDR1 is GTSNPN and CDR2 is SVGIG (reference sequence). The CDR3 is CAWSVQRGRDEKLFF.

V gene TRBV19 combines with J gene TRBJ2-2; checking the TCRdb D call of TRBD1 is not possible without DNA. The CDR3 sequence is 14 residues long. Germline values: CDR1 LNHDA, CDR2 SQIVND (reference sequence). The CDR3 reads CASSIQTQGGELFF.

V is TRBV27 and J is TRBJ1-1; TCRdb proposes TRBD1, but this gene call is untestable without DNA. The length of the CDR3 is 16 residues. The germline V gene has CDR1 MNHEY and CDR2 SMNVEV (reference sequence). The CDR3 here is CASSTNRVRPRTEAFF.

The J gene is TRBJ2-2, the V gene TRBV15. Germline CDR1 LNHNV, CDR2 YYDKDF (reference sequence). The CDR3 spans 17 residues. The CDR3 region is CATSRDLLTPNTGELFF.

The V call is TRBV24-1, the J call TRBJ2-3; TCRdb indicates TRBD2, and absent DNA this call remains unverified. Per the germline V gene, CDR1 is KGHDR and CDR2 is SFDVKD. The CDR3 has 14 amino acids. The CDR3 reads CATSLAGSTDTQYF.

The genes are TRBV5-1 and TRBJ2-5; TCRdb calls TRBD1, which cannot be checked without DNA. Germline loops: CDR1 SGHRS, CDR2 YFSETQ. The CDR3 runs to 14 residues. CDR3: CASSRGDSQETQYF.

V is TRBV12-3 or TRBV12-4 and J is TRBJ2-5; the D gene TCRdb calls, TRBD2, cannot be checked with no DNA. The CDR3 extends over 15 amino acids. CDR3 loop: CASSPRAGGGETQYF.

V is TRBV3-1 and J is TRBJ2-1; TCRdb names TRBD1, which stays unverified in the absence of DNA. This CDR3 is 14 amino acids long. Germline CDR1 and CDR2: LGHDT and YNNKEL (reference sequence). The CDR3 here is CASSLLSTGNEQFF.

CDR3: CASTQRLASDTQYF. V usage is TRBV28 and J usage is TRBJ2-3. Germline V lookup: CDR1 MDHEN, CDR2 SYDVKM. CDR3 size: 14 residues. The full variable domain, with the rest looked up from reference TRBV28 and TRBJ2-3, is DVKVTQSSRYLVKRTGEKVFLECVQDMDHENMFWYRQDPGLGLRLIYFSYDVKMKEKGDIPEGYSVSREKKERFSLILESASTNQTSMYLCASTQRLASDTQYFGPGTRLTVL.

The chain is built from TRBV5-1 and TRBJ2-3. The CDR3 is made up of 13 amino acids. In germline, CDR1 is SGHRS, CDR2 YFSETQ. CDR3 region: CASSLYSSDTQYF.

V is TRBV5-1 and J is TRBJ2-7. This CDR3 spans 13 amino acids. Per germline, CDR1 SGHRS and CDR2 YFSETQ. CDR3 sequence reads: CASSLAGSYEQYF.

V is TRBV3-1 and J is TRBJ2-5. Germline V gives CDR1 LGHDT, CDR2 YNNKEL (reference sequence). The CDR3 is 14 residues long. CDR3 protein: CASSQGQGQETQYF.

The chain links TRBV28 to TRBJ1-1; TCRdb's D gene call, TRBD1, goes unchecked for lack of DNA. The CDR3 has 11 residues. Germline CDR1 is MDHEN and CDR2 is SYDVKM. The CDR3 sequence: CTPPGTYEAFF.

The CDR3 sequence is CASSLATGHGETQYF. The chain joins TRBV5-1 to TRBJ2-5; checking the TCRdb D call of TRBD1 is not possible without DNA. The CDR3 runs to 15 residues. CDR1 SGHRS and CDR2 YFSETQ come from the germline V gene.

This sequence joins TRBV2 and TRBJ1-5. This CDR3 contains 13 residues. CDR1 and CDR2 from the germline V gene are SNHLY and FYNNEI. CDR3 loop: CASRVHSNQPQHF.

Here the CDR3 reads CASSQKGGRSTDTQYF. This chain uses TRBV4-3 with TRBJ2-3; TCRdb names TRBD2, which stays unverified in the absence of DNA. From germline, CDR1 is LGHNA and CDR2 YSLEER. The CDR3 runs 16 residues.

This chain links TRBV24-1 with TRBJ2-1; TCRdb proposes TRBD2, but this gene call is untestable without DNA. Germline lookup yields CDR1 KGHDR and CDR2 SFDVKD. This CDR3 has 16 amino acids. CDR3 protein: CATSDLNAEAYNEQFF.

The genes are TRBV7-8 and TRBJ2-3; the D call from TCRdb, TRBD2, cannot be confirmed without DNA. CDR1 and CDR2 from the germline V gene are SGHVS and FQNEAQ. This CDR3 has 14 residues. The CDR3 sequence: CASSLGLAGVKQYF.